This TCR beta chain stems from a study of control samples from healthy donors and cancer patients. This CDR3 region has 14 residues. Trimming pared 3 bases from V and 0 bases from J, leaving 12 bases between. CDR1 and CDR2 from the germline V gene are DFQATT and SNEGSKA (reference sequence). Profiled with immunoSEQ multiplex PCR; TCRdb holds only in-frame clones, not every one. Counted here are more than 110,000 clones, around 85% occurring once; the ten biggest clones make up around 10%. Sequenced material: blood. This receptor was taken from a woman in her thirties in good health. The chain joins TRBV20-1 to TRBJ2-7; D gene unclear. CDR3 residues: CSASLLHNSYEQYF. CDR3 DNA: TGCAGTGCTAGTCTACTGCACAACTCCTACGAGCAGTACTTC.